This T cell receptor (beta chain) emerged from a study of blood T cell repertoires in COVID-19. Overall study context: Sites in the United States, Italy and Spain provided acute and convalescent COVID-19 samples.

V was trimmed by 4 bases and J by 5 bases, leaving 10 bases between them. CDR1 and CDR2 (germline): SGHRS, YFSETQ. There are 13 residues in the CDR3. How the authors handled the data: The authors estimated nucleated cell counts from reference gene primer amplification. Measured with immunoSEQ multiplex PCR; TCRdb has only the in-frame clones, and not every one. V and J calls and clone size are those listed in that table; D and trimming were worked out from the DNA. The sample records more than 250,000 clones, approximately 84% being singletons. Only a few counts were recorded for this clone. The receptor was derived from a woman aged 25 to 39 who had recovered from COVID-19. Sequencing input: peripheral blood. The chain joins TRBV5-1 to TRBJ1-5, with a tentative D call TRBD1 (6 bases). The CDR3 DNA follows: TGCGCCAGCAGCCCAGGGGTTGATCAGCCCCAGCATTTT. This translates into CASSPGVDQPQHF. The variable domain in full, completed from reference TRBV5-1 and TRBJ1-5, reads KAGVTQTPRYLIKTRGQQVTLSCSPISGHRSVSWYQQTPGQGLQFLFEYFSETQRNKGNFPGRFSGRQFSNSRSEMNVSTLELGDSALYLCASSPGVDQPQHFGDGTRLSIL.